This T cell receptor beta chain comes out of a study of cytomegalovirus exposure and HLA in healthy donors. Clones were sequenced by immunoSEQ multiplex PCR, and TCRdb holds only the in-frame ones, with some missing. The table shows 70,000 or so clones, with about 94% occurring only once. The CDR3 has 12 residues. The germline V and J ends were trimmed by 8 bases and 2 bases, with 9 bases remaining between them. Germline CDR1 is MNHNS and CDR2 is SASEGT. Whole-study results and caveats: A few of the chains that were CMV-associated were confirmed in vitro to be specific for CMV antigens. Researchers catalogued roughly 170 TCR beta chains as cytomegalovirus-associated.

In regard to this clone: As yet, its antigen is unknown.

The chain joins TRBV6-1 to TRBJ1-2; D is possibly TRBD1 (5 bases). This TCR derives from a woman between 18 and 30 years old in good health and CMV-seronegative. What was sequenced was PBMCs. CDR3 in amino acids: CASQGYNYGYTF. CDR3 nucleotides: TGTGCCAGCCAGGGTTACAACTATGGCTACACCTTC.